This record looks at one T cell receptor beta chain sequence and its context. The target of this receptor is not known. Per-base quality was not reported, and no clone a single base away is much larger than it. This sample is part of a study of T cell responses to AZD1222 COVID-19 vaccine listed by TCRdb under 2021. At the level of the whole study: TCR sequencing covered 233 trial participants: around 210 given two doses of AZD1222 and approximately 26 given two doses of MenACWY control vaccine. Trial participants were enrolled by age into subgroups of 18-55, 56-69 and 70-plus years, and roughly 150, 30 and 60 TCR-sequenced participants, respectively, were included in these subgroups. General conclusions and limits of the study: Vaccine-associated CD4 TCRs spanned the whole spike protein, with dominant responses in regions 160-218 and 743-854. The 56-69-year group was small, and its depth increase did not reach significance, likely because of low power. Conclusions about previously exposed vaccinees are limited, since just 5 or 6 AZD1222 recipients were seropositive for SARS-CoV-2 at baseline. Most participants were white British and females outnumbered males, and the authors suggested that clonal diversity may have been underestimated. Reportedly, close to half of the unique spike-specific TCRs recognized epitopes lying outside the regions that are mutated in the B.1.351 and B.1.1.7 variants. Because no samples from the day 14 peak response were available, repertoires could be characterized only after the peak T cell response. After two AZD1222 doses, spike-specific TCR breadth and depth were significantly higher than at day 0 and than in MenACWY recipients.

The CDR3 regions of human TCRbeta chains were subjected to immunosequencing. For the original study's pipeline: TCRs in the repertoires were matched against a reference library of SARS-CoV-2-specific TCRs that had been generated with the MIRA antigen-specificity platform. Breadth was defined as the fraction of unique TCRs that were SARS-CoV-2-associated. Depth was defined as the fraction of total T cells that were SARS-CoV-2-associated. Using the MIRA data, each spike-specific TCR was mapped to the spike region that the TCR reacts to and placed in a CD4 or CD8 class. Log10-transformed breadth and depth values were compared by one-way ANOVA with Sidak's multiple comparisons tests. Imported from immuneACCESS, the table was reduced by TCRdb to in-frame sequences with V and J called. These copies leave out some clones; in studies compared against another copy, an unresolved V gene accounts for under half, and the cause of the remainder is not known. The V and J calls and clone size are taken from that table; D and trimming were inferred from the DNA. The sample table records about 130,000 clones; approximately 85% of these occur just once. The biggest ten clones account for approximately 4.7% of the sample.

Reading the label with the study, this specimen's time point is: about 28 days (+/-7) after the second vaccine dose. AZD1222 recipients whose second dose came at about 4 weeks and those whose second dose came at about 12 weeks were combined into one group, since spike-specific TCR depth and breadth did not differ between the two schedules. Vaccinee samples came from UK trials COV001 and COV002, including a single-blind randomized controlled phase 2/3 trial of AZD1222 (ChAdOx1 nCoV-19) in healthy adults. For TCRbeta chain sequencing, PBMC samples were collected from trial participants at day 0 and at day 28 after the second dose. This sequence was found in an adult who received the AZD1222 COVID-19 vaccine. The input for sequencing was peripheral blood, taken 28 days after the second AZD1222 dose.

The CDR3 region reads CASSSPILGVNTEAFF. The DNA reads as follows: TGTGCCAGCAGCTCGCCCATTTTAGGGGTGAACACTGAAGCTTTCTTT. Rearrangement joined TRBV7-9 to TRBJ1-1; a weak D assignment points to TRBD1 (5 bases agree). Spanning cysteine to phenylalanine, the CDR3 consists of 16 amino acids. The read is trimmed to its CDR3 DNA, 48 bases read in frame from base 1. V and J lose 4 bases and 0 bases, and a span of 15 bases separates them. CDR1 and CDR2, looked up from the germline V gene (reference sequence), are SEHNR and FQNEAQ.